This T cell receptor (beta chain) was identified during a study of T-cell memory formation after mild COVID-19. The overall study: There were largely donor-specific TCR clusters.

A note on this clonotype: Antigen unknown.

Looked up from germline, CDR1 is SGHVS and CDR2 is FQNEAQ. The CDR3 runs 17 residues. Trimming took 4 bases from V and 4 from J, leaving 23 bases between them. In TCRdb, the 5' RACE reads were re-called with MiXCR into one record per CDR3 protein. The table records 580,000 or so distinct CDR3 sequences, 17% of them present only once. Study observations and caveats: The finding that pre-infection memory included some responding clones suggested that cross-reactive memory joined.

V and J are TRBV7-8 and TRBJ2-7; D possibly corresponds to TRBD2 (6 bases). Sequences were obtained from PBMCs or a T cell subset sorted from them (not recorded which). The source is an adult woman who had mild COVID-19 (a few samples of this study predate the infection). Cell type and time point are not known. CDR3 loop: CASSYPPEGPAGYEQYF. CDR3 DNA: TGTGCCAGCAGCTATCCACCGGAGGGCCCCGCAGGTTACGAGCAGTACTTC.